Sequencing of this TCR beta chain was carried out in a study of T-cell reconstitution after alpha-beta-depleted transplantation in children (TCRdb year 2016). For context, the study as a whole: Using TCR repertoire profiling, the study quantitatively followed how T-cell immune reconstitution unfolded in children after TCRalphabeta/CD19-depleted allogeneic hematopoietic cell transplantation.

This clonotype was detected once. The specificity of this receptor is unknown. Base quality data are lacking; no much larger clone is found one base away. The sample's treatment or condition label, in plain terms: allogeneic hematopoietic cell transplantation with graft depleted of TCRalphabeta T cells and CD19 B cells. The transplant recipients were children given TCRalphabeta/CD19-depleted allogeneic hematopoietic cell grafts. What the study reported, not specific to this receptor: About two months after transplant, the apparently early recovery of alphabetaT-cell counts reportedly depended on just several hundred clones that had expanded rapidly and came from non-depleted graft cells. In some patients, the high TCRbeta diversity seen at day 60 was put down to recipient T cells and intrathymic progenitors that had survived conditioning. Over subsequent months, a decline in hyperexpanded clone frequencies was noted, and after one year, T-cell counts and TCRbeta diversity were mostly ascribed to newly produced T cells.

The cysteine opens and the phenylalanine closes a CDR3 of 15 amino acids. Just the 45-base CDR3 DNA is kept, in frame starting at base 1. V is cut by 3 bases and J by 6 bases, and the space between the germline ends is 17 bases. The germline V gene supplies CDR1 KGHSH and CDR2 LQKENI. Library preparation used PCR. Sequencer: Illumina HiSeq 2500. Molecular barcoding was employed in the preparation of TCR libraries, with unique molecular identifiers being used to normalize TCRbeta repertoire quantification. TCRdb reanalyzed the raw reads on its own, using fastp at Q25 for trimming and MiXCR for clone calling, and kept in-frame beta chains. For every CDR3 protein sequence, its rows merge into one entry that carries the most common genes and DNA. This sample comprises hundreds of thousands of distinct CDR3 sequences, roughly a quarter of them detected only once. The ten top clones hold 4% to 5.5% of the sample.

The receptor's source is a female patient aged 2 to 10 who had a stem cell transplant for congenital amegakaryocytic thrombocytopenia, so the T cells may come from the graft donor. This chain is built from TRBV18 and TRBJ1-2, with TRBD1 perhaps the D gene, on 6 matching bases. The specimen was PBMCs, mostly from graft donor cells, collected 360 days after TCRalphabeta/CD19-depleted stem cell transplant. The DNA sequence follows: TGTGCCAGCTCACCTGTAGGTAACAGGGCAGATGGCTACACCTTC. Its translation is CASSPVGNRADGYTF.